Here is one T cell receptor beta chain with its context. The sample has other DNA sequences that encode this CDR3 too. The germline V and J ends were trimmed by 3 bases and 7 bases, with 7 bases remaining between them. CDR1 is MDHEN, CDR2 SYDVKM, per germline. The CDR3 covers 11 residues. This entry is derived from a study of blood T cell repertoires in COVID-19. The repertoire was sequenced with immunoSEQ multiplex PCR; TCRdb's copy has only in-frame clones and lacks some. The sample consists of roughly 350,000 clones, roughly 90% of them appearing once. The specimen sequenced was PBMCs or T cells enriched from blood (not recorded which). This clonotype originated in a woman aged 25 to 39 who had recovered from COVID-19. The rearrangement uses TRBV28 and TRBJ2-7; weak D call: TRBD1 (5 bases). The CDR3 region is CASSLGREQYF. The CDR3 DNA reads TGTGCCAGCAGTTTGGGGCGGGAGCAGTACTTC.